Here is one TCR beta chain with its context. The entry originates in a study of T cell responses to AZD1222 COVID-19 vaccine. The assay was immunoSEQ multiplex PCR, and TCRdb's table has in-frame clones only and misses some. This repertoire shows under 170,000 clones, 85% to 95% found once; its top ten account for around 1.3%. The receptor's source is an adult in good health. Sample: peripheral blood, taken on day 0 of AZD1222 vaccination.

The CDR3 is CASSIWLRDDTQYF. In DNA, the CDR3 is TGTGCCAGTAGTATATGGCTTCGGGACGATACGCAGTATTTT. The J gene is TRBJ2-3, the V gene TRBV19; D may match TRBD1 or TRBD2 (5 bases each). The length of the CDR3 is 14 residues. Germline V lookup: CDR1 LNHDA, CDR2 SQIVND (reference sequence). V was trimmed by 2 bases and J by 6 bases, leaving 12 bases between them.